This T cell receptor (beta chain) was found in a study of T cell responses to AZD1222 COVID-19 vaccine. This clone was seen just once. What it binds is not known. V lost 9 bases and J lost 5, with 7 bases in between. Looked up from germline, CDR1 is MNHEY and CDR2 is SVGAGI. CDR3 length: 10 amino acids. Sequencing was performed with immunoSEQ multiplex PCR; in TCRdb, only in-frame clones are kept and a portion is missing. In the table there are approximately 110,000 clones, approximately 89% of which are singletons. Regarding the study as a whole: Among the donors, most were white British and more were female, and clonal diversity was possibly underestimated. Seropositivity was recorded at baseline in only six AZD1222 recipients. Unmutated variant regions are reportedly the target of nearly half of TCRs that are spike-specific.

The sequence was collected from an adult who received the AZD1222 COVID-19 vaccine. Sequencing was performed on peripheral blood, taken 28 days after the second AZD1222 dose. The chain uses TRBV6-5 and TRBJ2-5, with D unclear. The CDR3 here is CASGWETQYF. CDR3 nucleotide sequence: TGTGCCAGTGGGTGGGAGACCCAGTACTTC.